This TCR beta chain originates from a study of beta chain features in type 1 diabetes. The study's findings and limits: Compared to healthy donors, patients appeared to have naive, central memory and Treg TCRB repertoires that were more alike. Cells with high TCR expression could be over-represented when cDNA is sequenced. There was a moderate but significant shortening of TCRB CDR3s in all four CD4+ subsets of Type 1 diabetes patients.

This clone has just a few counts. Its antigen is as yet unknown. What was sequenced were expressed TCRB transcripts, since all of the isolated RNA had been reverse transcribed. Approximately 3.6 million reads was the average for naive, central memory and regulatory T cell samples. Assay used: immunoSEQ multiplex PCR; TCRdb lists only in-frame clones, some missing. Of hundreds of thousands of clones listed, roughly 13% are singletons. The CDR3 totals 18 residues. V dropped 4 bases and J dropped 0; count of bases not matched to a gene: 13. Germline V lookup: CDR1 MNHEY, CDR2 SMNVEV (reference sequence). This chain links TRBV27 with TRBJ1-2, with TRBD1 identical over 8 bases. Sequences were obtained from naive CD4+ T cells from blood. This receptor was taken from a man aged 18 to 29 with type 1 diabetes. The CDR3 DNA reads TGTGCCAGCAGTTCGGCTTGGACAGGGATAACTACTAACTATGGCTACACCTTC. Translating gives CASSSAWTGITTNYGYTF.